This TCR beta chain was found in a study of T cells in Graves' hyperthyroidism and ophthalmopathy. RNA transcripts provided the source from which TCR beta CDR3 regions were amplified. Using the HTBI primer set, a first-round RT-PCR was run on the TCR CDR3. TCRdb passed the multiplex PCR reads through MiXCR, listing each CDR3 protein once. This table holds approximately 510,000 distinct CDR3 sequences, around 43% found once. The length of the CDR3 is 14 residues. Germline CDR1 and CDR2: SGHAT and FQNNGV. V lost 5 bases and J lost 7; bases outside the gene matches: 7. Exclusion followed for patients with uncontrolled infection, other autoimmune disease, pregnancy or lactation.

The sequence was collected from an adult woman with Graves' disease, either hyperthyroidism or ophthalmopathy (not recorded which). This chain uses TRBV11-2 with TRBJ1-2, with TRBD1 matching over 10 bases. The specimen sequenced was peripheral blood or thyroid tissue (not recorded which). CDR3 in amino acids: CASSPRTGGGGYTF. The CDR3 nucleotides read TGTGCCAGCAGCCCTCGGACAGGGGGAGGTGGCTACACCTTC.